Each of the 6 T cell receptor beta chains below was sequenced from the same sample in a study of shared clonotypes between healthy human individuals. The protocol was immunoSEQ multiplex PCR, while the TCRdb copy is restricted to in-frame clones and leaves out a portion. This table holds hundreds of thousands of clones, roughly 95% found once. The specimen sequenced was naive CD4+ T cells sorted from blood. The subset: CD45RA+ positively selected. The receptors stem from a woman aged 30 to 39 in good health.

The V and J genes are TRBV5-1 and TRBJ1-2; D uncertain. With 0 bases removed from V and 4 bases from J, the gap between germline ends came to 13 bases. CDR1 and CDR2 from the germline V gene are SGHRS and YFSETQ. This CDR3 is 15 amino acids long. The CDR3 DNA sequence: TGCGCCAGCAGCTTGGGGGCCCGAGGTGCCTATGGCTACACCTTC. Its protein product is CASSLGARGAYGYTF.

The chain employs TRBV5-4 and TRBJ2-1; the D is unclear. CDR1 and CDR2 from the germline V gene are SGHNT and YYREEE (reference sequence). CDR3 length equals 13 residues. Trimming removed 4 bases from V and 7 bases from J, with 12 bases in between. In DNA, the CDR3 is TGTGCCAGCAGCCGGACGGGCTCTAATGAGCAGTTCTTC. This encodes CASSRTGSNEQFF.

The V gene is TRBV27, the J gene TRBJ2-2; 7 nucleotides match TRBD2. Germline assignment: CDR1 MNHEY and CDR2 SMNVEV (reference sequence). This CDR3 spans 18 amino acids. V lost 5 bases, J lost 5 bases, and 17 bases stayed unmatched. CDR3 residues: CASSRMTTGTTFTGELFF. The DNA for the CDR3 is TGTGCCAGCAGTCGGATGACTACCGGGACTACCTTTACCGGGGAGCTGTTTTTT.

The chain recombines TRBV30 with TRBJ1-2; 7 bases fit TRBD1. The CDR3 covers 14 residues. V lost 3 bases to trimming and J lost 3 bases; unmatched junction nucleotides: 7. Per the germline V gene, CDR1 is GTSNPN and CDR2 is SVGIG (reference sequence). The CDR3 loop is CAWSRQGRDYGYTF. In DNA form, the CDR3 reads TGTGCCTGGAGCAGACAGGGAAGGGACTATGGCTACACCTTC.

This sequence joins TRBV5-1 and TRBJ2-7; 8 bases line up with TRBD1. The germline V gene encodes CDR1 SGHRS and CDR2 YFSETQ. This CDR3 region has 13 residues. Trimming at V came to 7 bases and at J to 2 bases, leaving 5 bases not matched to a gene. Here the CDR3 reads CASSGTGTYEQYF. CDR3 bases: TGCGCCAGCTCTGGGACAGGAACCTACGAGCAGTACTTC.

The chain combines TRBV6-6 with TRBJ2-3; no clear D. V lost 8 bases to trimming and J lost 2 bases, with 17 bases between them. CDR1 is MNHNY and CDR2 is SVGAGI in the germline V gene (reference sequence). CDR3 size: 15 residues. Here the CDR3 reads CASFGRTSFTDTQYF. DNA of the CDR3: TGTGCCAGCTTCGGAAGGACGTCTTTCACAGATACGCAGTATTTT.